This TCR beta chain was recorded in a study of CD8 T cells in Susac syndrome. The RNA, roughly 0.45 to 1 ug, was put through reverse transcription using random hexamers. Each CDR3 protein is one row after TCRdb ran MiXCR on the immunoSEQ multiplex PCR reads. The table records 130,000 to 150,000 distinct CDR3 sequences, approximately 93% of them present only once. The V and J ends lost 10 bases and 6 bases, in that order; junction bases with no gene match: 5. Germline assignment: CDR1 MDHEN and CDR2 SYDVKM. The CDR3 is 11 amino acids. This sequence joins TRBV28 and TRBJ1-2; 7 positions match TRBD1. The clonotype originates from a human donor in good health. Sequences were obtained from CD8+ T cells from PBMCs. The CDR3 bases are TGTGCCACCCGACAGGGTAATGGCTACACCTTC. This codes for CATRQGNGYTF.